This T cell receptor (beta chain) was identified during a study of OX40 agonist ivuxolimab in advanced cancers. Whole-study results and caveats: CD4+ and CD8+ T cells in blood underwent clonal expansion by week 6 at 0.1 to 3.0 mg/kg.

At baseline, cycle 4 day 1, and cycle 7 day 1, blood was sampled. Germline V CDR1 and CDR2: SGDLS, YYNGEE. V lost 4 bases, J lost 2 bases, and 13 bases lay in between. CDR3 length equals 14 residues. Generated by immunoSEQ multiplex PCR, the TCRdb table keeps only in-frame clones and is missing some. The sample holds about 120,000 clones, roughly nine tenths seen once. A word on this clone: Its antigen remains unknown.

Sequencing was performed on CD4+ or CD8+ T cells sorted from blood, taken in a trial of the OX40 agonist ivuxolimab. The TCR sequence derives from an adult with an advanced solid tumor such as melanoma, head and neck, liver or kidney cancer. V usage is TRBV9 and J usage is TRBJ2-7; maybe TRBD2 (6 bases). In DNA form, the CDR3 reads TGTGCCAGCAGCAAGTCCAGGGAGGCCTACGAGCAGTACTTC. This sequence encodes CASSKSREAYEQYF.